The 20 T cell receptor beta chains reported below all come from one sample, sequenced in a study of blood T cell repertoires in COVID-19. TCRdb keeps only in-frame clones here, not all; method: immunoSEQ multiplex PCR. There are 300,000 to 450,000 clones in the sample; 81% occur only once, and under 1.2% lies in the top ten. Input material: peripheral blood. The receptors were gathered from a human donor with acute or convalescent COVID-19. The donor label of this sample is uncertain.

The chain uses TRBV7-9 and TRBJ1-2; D might be TRBD1 (6 bases). The CDR3 extends over 16 amino acids. V shed 2 bases and J shed 2 bases, with 15 bases lying between them. Germline CDR1 reads SEHNR; CDR2 reads FQNEAQ (reference sequence). In nucleotides, the CDR3 is TGTGCCAGCAGCTTAATAGGACAGCCAATAAACTATGGCTACACCTTC. Protein: CASSLIGQPINYGYTF. Complete variable domain (other parts from reference TRBV7-9 and TRBJ1-2): DTGVSQNPRHKITKRGQNVTFRCDPISEHNRLYWYRQTLGQGPEFLTYFQNEAQLEKSRLLSDRFSAERPKGSFSTLEIQRTEQGDSAMYLCASSLIGQPINYGYTFGSGTRLTVV.

This clone occurred a few times. The CDR3, as DNA: TGTGCCAGCAGCCTTGACTATAGGACAGGGGCTTGGGCTTTCTTT. Translation: CASSLDYRTGAWAFF. The chain carries TRBV27 and TRBJ1-1; 9 bases are shared with TRBD1. The germline V gene has CDR1 MNHEY and CDR2 SMNVEV (reference sequence). The CDR3 contains 15 residues. J lost 11 bases, V lost 6 bases, and 16 bases had no gene match.

The gene calls are TRBV12-3 or TRBV12-4 and TRBJ1-2, with TRBD1 identical over 9 bases. This CDR3 contains 13 residues. With V trimmed by 6 bases and J by 7 bases, 6 bases remained unmatched. CDR3 in DNA: TGTGCCAGCAGGCCCGGGACAGGGATTGGCTACACCTTC. Protein sequence: CASRPGTGIGYTF.

In its sample, this clone was seen a few times. The rearrangement joins TRBV10-2 to TRBJ2-1, with D tentatively TRBD2 (6 bases). V was trimmed by 4 bases and J by 0 bases, leaving 10 bases between them. The germline V gene encodes CDR1 WSHSY and CDR2 SAAADI. The CDR3 is made up of 15 amino acids. The CDR3 bases are TGCGCCAGCAGTGGCGGGGAAAGCTCCTACAATGAGCAGTTCTTC. It is translated as CASSGGESSYNEQFF.

This chain uses TRBV28 with TRBJ1-5; TRBD1 agrees at 7 bases. The junction had 11 bases not matched to a gene; V was cut back by 6 bases and J by 3 bases. The germline CDR1 and CDR2 sequences are MDHEN and SYDVKM. The CDR3 spans 16 residues. The CDR3: CASSRSAGTANQPQHF. The DNA for the CDR3 is TGTGCCAGCAGCCGAAGCGCCGGGACAGCCAATCAGCCCCAGCATTTT.

This clone has only a few counts. CDR3: CASRISPNTDTQYF. Here the CDR3 DNA reads TGTGCCAGCAGGATCTCCCCTAACACAGATACGCAGTATTTT. This chain connects TRBV7-2 to TRBJ2-3; D is unresolved. Germline-derived CDR1 and CDR2 are SGHTA and FQGNSA. The CDR3 contains 14 residues. V was trimmed by 6 bases and J by 2 bases, leaving 12 bases between them. Filled out from reference TRBV7-2 and TRBJ2-3, the complete variable domain reads GAGVSQSPSNKVTEKGKDVELRCDPISGHTALYWYRQSLGQGLEFLIYFQGNSAPDKSGLPSDRFSAERTGGSVSTLTIQRTQQEDSAVYLCASRISPNTDTQYFGPGTRLTVL.

DNA of the CDR3: TGTGCCGGAACCGCGGGTAACGTCAACACCGGGGAGCTGTTTTTT. This gives the protein CAGTAGNVNTGELFF. The J gene is TRBJ2-2, the V gene TRBV7-9, with TRBD2 as a possible D gene (5 bases). V lost 11 bases and J 2 bases, leaving 18 bases between the germline ends. The CDR3 covers 15 residues. Germline V gives CDR1 SEHNR, CDR2 FQNEAQ (reference sequence).

The chain joins TRBV6-6 to TRBJ1-5, with a possible D match to TRBD1 (6 bases). Germline CDR1 and CDR2: MNHNY and SVGAGI (reference sequence). The CDR3 contains 15 residues. Trimming shortened V by 6 bases and J by 7 bases, and 19 bases separated the two germline ends. The CDR3 bases are TGTGCCAGCAGGGGGGCCACCACAGATCGGCAGCCCCAGCATTTT. Translated, it gives CASRGATTDRQPQHF.

This rearrangement joins TRBV19 to TRBJ2-1; the match to TRBD1 covers 7 bases. This CDR3 spans 15 amino acids. Germline CDR1 and CDR2: LNHDA and SQIVND (reference sequence). V shed 5 bases, J shed 4 bases, and the junction held 8 bases outside the gene matches. The CDR3 region is CASSSRQGTYNEQFF. CDR3 sequence (DNA): TGTGCCAGTAGTTCGCGACAGGGAACATACAATGAGCAGTTCTTC.

This clone was seen a few times. The chain uses TRBV18 and TRBJ1-3, with 10 bases fitting TRBD1. The germline gives CDR1 KGHSH, CDR2 LQKENI. The CDR3 extends over 18 amino acids. Trimming removed 1 base from V and 4 bases from J; junction bases left unmatched: 10. CDR3 sequence reads: CASSPLWDRGLRGNTIYF. Here the CDR3 DNA reads TGTGCCAGCTCACCACTCTGGGACAGGGGCCTTCGAGGAAACACCATATATTTT.

The chain recombines TRBV9 with TRBJ1-2; D is possibly TRBD1 (5 bases). The CDR3 spans 15 residues. Germline-derived CDR1 and CDR2 are SGDLS and YYNGEE. V lost 4 bases to trimming and J lost 2 bases, with 15 bases between them. CDR3 sequence: CASSPQTKGNYGYTF. The CDR3 nucleotides read TGTGCCAGCAGCCCCCAAACCAAGGGGAACTATGGCTACACCTTC.

This clone appeared once. The rearrangement joins TRBV4-1 to TRBJ1-5, with a possible D match to TRBD1 (5 bases). Per the germline V gene, CDR1 is MGHRA and CDR2 is YSYEKL. The CDR3 loop spans 15 amino acids. Between the trimmed V and J ends, which lost 6 bases and 2 bases, there was a span of 14 bases. The CDR3 nucleotides read TGCGCCAGCAGAGGGTCGTGGGGGGGCAATCAGCCCCAGCATTTT. Translated, it gives CASRGSWGGNQPQHF.

This clone appeared a single time. The chain employs TRBV6-1 and TRBJ2-7; 10 bases are a match to TRBD1. J gave up 6 bases and V 4 bases, and 12 bases lay outside the gene matches. The V gene's germline CDR1 is MNHNS and CDR2 SASEGT. The CDR3 loop spans 16 amino acids. The CDR3 coding sequence is TGTGCCAGCAGTGGCGACAGGGGGCGATCGTGGAGCGAGCAGTACTTC. Its translation: CASSGDRGRSWSEQYF.

This clone was recorded only once. This chain joins TRBV6-5 and TRBJ1-2, with D perhaps TRBD1 (6 bases). CDR3 size: 14 residues. Germline CDR1 and CDR2: MNHEY and SVGAGI. V was clipped by 7 bases and J by 7 bases, with 19 bases between them. The CDR3 nucleotides read TGTGCCAGCACCTTTACAGGGAGCCTCTCTGGCTACACCTTC. Translated, it gives CASTFTGSLSGYTF.

The chain combines TRBV27 with TRBJ2-1, with D possibly being TRBD1 (6 bases). Germline V CDR1 and CDR2: MNHEY, SMNVEV (reference sequence). Deletions cut 3 bases from V and 8 bases from J, with 14 bases between. The length of the CDR3 is 14 residues. As DNA, the CDR3 is TGTGCCAGCAGTTTGGTCCAGGGGAGCGATGAGCAGTTCTTC. Translated, it gives CASSLVQGSDEQFF.

V is TRBV20-1 and J is TRBJ1-4; D might be TRBD1 (5 bases). Germline V gene lookup returns CDR1 DFQATT and CDR2 SNEGSKA (reference sequence). V shed 3 bases and J shed 1 base, with 6 bases lying between them. This CDR3 is 13 amino acids long. This CDR3 reads CSASRGTNEKLFF. CDR3 DNA: TGCAGTGCTAGTAGGGGAACTAATGAAAAACTGTTTTTT.

The V and J genes are TRBV28 and TRBJ1-1; D is possibly TRBD1 (6 bases). The CDR3 is 14 residues long. CDR1 and CDR2 (germline): MDHEN, SYDVKM. V gave up 7 bases and J gave up 6 bases, with 18 bases separating them. In DNA form, the CDR3 reads TGTGCCAGCAATCTACCACAGGGTGATGCTGAAGCTTTCTTT. This translates into CASNLPQGDAEAFF.

Only one count was recorded for this clone. The CDR3 spells CASSQGDVYGYTF. As DNA, the CDR3 is TGTGCCAGCAGCCAGGGAGACGTCTATGGCTACACCTTC. The rearrangement uses TRBV3-1 (or the pseudogene TRBV3-2) and TRBJ1-2; D gene unclear. Per the germline V gene, CDR1 is LGHDT and CDR2 is YNNKEL (reference sequence). Trimming pared 3 bases from V and 4 bases from J, leaving 9 bases between. CDR3 size: 13 residues.

V is TRBV28 and J is TRBJ1-2, with D hard to call. Trimming cost V 9 bases and J 5 bases, with 10 bases left between them. The germline gives CDR1 MDHEN, CDR2 SYDVKM. This CDR3 spans 11 amino acids. This CDR3 is CASRKRYGYTF. In DNA form, the CDR3 reads TGTGCCAGTCGGAAGAGGTATGGCTACACCTTC.

The count of this clone is one. The J gene is TRBJ2-2, the V gene TRBV5-5, with D maybe TRBD1 (5 bases). The length of the CDR3 is 14 residues. Trimming left V 0 bases short and J 4 bases short, with 7 bases between. CDR1 is SGHKS and CDR2 is YYEKEE in the germline V gene (reference sequence). The CDR3 here is CASSLEGVTGELFF. In DNA form, the CDR3 reads TGTGCCAGCAGCTTGGAAGGGGTCACCGGGGAGCTGTTTTTT.